Each of the 23 T cell receptor beta chains below was sequenced from the same sample in a study of molecular identifiers for immune sequencing clone quantification. Each CDR3 protein gets one entry after TCRdb re-called the PCR reads with MiXCR. The sample lists more than 85,000 distinct CDR3 sequences, roughly a third occurring once. Sequencing used naive CD8+ T cells from blood, with Jurkat cell RNA spiked in. Subset of the sample: FACS-sorted CD8+CD4-CCR7+CD45RA+ naive T cells. These receptors came from a human donor in good health. Some libraries in this study had Jurkat cell RNA spiked in.

V gene TRBV6-2 or TRBV6-3 combines with J gene TRBJ2-5; 7 bases fit TRBD1. CDR3 length equals 17 residues. In germline, CDR1 is MNHEY, CDR2 SVGEGT. The V and J ends lost 0 bases and 1 base, in that order; junction bases with no gene match: 8. CDR3 in amino acids: CASSYSLPGQLQETQYF. DNA of the CDR3: TGTGCCAGCAGTTACTCCCTCCCGGGACAGCTCCAAGAGACCCAGTACTTC.

This clonotype was found many times. J is TRBJ2-7 and V is TRBV5-1; the D gene could be TRBD1 or TRBD2 (5 bases each). The CDR3 length is 13 residues. Germline CDR1 and CDR2: SGHRS and YFSETQ. V lost 2 bases and J 4 bases, leaving 10 bases between the germline ends. CDR3 loop: CASSLTGRYEQYF. DNA for the CDR3: TGCGCCAGCAGCTTAACGGGGCGATACGAGCAGTACTTC.

The J gene is TRBJ2-7, the V gene TRBV20-1, with 16 bases lining up with TRBD2. From germline, CDR1 is DFQATT and CDR2 SNEGSKA (reference sequence). This CDR3 has 15 residues. V dropped 6 bases and J dropped 6; count of bases not matched to a gene: 8. The CDR3 is CSAKVGTSGRAEQYF. CDR3 bases: TGCAGTGCCAAAGTCGGGACTAGCGGGAGGGCCGAGCAGTACTTC.

The CDR3 nucleotides are TGTGCCAGCAGTTCGGGCTATGGCGTAGCCAAAAACATTCAGTACTTC. Translating gives CASSSGYGVAKNIQYF. This chain joins TRBV12-3 or TRBV12-4 and TRBJ2-4; D unclear. V lost 4 bases, J lost 0 bases, and 13 bases lay in between. This CDR3 is built from 16 residues.

The rearrangement uses TRBV6-5 and TRBJ2-3; TRBD1 matches at 7 bases. Germline trimming cut 10 bases from V and 6 bases from J; bases unmatched to any gene: 7. Germline lookup yields CDR1 MNHEY and CDR2 SVGAGI. This CDR3 has 12 amino acids. CDR3: CATLDRTDTQYF. The CDR3 DNA follows: TGTGCCACCCTGGACAGGACTGATACGCAGTATTTT.

This chain uses TRBV13 with TRBJ2-1; maybe TRBD2 (5 bases). CDR1 and CDR2 (germline): PRHDT, FYEKMQ (reference sequence). This CDR3 region has 14 residues. V dropped 0 bases and J dropped 8 bases, with 11 bases sitting between them. CDR3 nucleotide sequence: TGTGCCAGCAGCTTAGGGACTACCCTCCATGAGCAGTTCTTC. Amino acids: CASSLGTTLHEQFF.

In this sample, this clonotype turned up a few times. The V gene is TRBV27, the J gene TRBJ1-4; TRBD1 might be the D (5 bases). CDR1 is MNHEY, CDR2 SMNVEV, per germline (reference sequence). The ends were cut back, 8 bases at V and 7 bases at J, with 14 bases in the middle. The CDR3 has 13 amino acids. The CDR3 spells CASSRGGFEKLFF. CDR3 nucleotide sequence: TGTGCCAGCTCCCGGGGGGGTTTTGAAAAACTGTTTTTT.

The V gene is TRBV28, the J gene TRBJ2-5, with D unresolved. From germline, CDR1 is MDHEN and CDR2 SYDVKM. There are 13 residues in the CDR3. The V and J ends lost 5 bases and 2 bases respectively, with 9 bases between them. The CDR3 region has the DNA TGTGCCAGCAGTCCGTATCTACAAGAGACCCAGTACTTC. This codes for CASSPYLQETQYF.

This clonotype has just a few counts. The chain employs TRBV19 and TRBJ2-7; no clear D gene. Germline-derived CDR1 and CDR2 are LNHDA and SQIVND (reference sequence). The CDR3 is 13 amino acids. Between the trimmed V and J ends, which lost 10 bases and 2 bases, there was a span of 15 bases. This CDR3 is CANWSRWAYEQYF. Here the CDR3 DNA reads TGTGCCAACTGGAGTAGGTGGGCCTACGAGCAGTACTTC.

This clonotype was detected a few times. The genes are TRBV7-9 and TRBJ1-5; D remains ambiguous. V gave up 7 bases and J gave up 6 bases, with 13 bases separating them. The CDR3 runs to 13 residues. The germline gives CDR1 SEHNR, CDR2 FQNEAQ (reference sequence). The DNA for the CDR3 is TGTGCCAGCACCGACGGGGTTGGTCAGCCCCAGCATTTT. It is translated as CASTDGVGQPQHF. Combining the CDR3 with reference TRBV7-9 and TRBJ1-5 gives the whole variable domain DTGVSQNPRHKITKRGQNVTFRCDPISEHNRLYWYRQTLGQGPEFLTYFQNEAQLEKSRLLSDRFSAERPKGSFSTLEIQRTEQGDSAMYLCASTDGVGQPQHFGDGTRLSIL.

V and J are TRBV9 and TRBJ1-1, with TRBD1 matching over 8 bases. CDR3 length: 14 amino acids. The ends lost 5 bases at V and 7 bases at J; junction bases unmatched: 10. Germline V gene data show CDR1 as SGDLS and CDR2 as YYNGEE. The CDR3 spells CASSPTGGGFEAFF. CDR3 nucleotide sequence: TGTGCCAGCAGTCCTACAGGGGGGGGTTTTGAAGCTTTCTTT.

This clonotype was detected many times. The CDR3 DNA reads TGTGCCAGCAGTCACCACCCAGATACGCAGTATTTT. It specifies CASSHHPDTQYF. The V gene is TRBV27, the J gene TRBJ2-3; D gene ambiguous. This CDR3 has 12 residues. V lost 5 bases and J 4 bases, leaving 7 bases between the germline ends. Germline V gives CDR1 MNHEY, CDR2 SMNVEV (reference sequence).

The V call is TRBV6-2 or TRBV6-3, the J call TRBJ1-2; D gene unclear. Germline V gene lookup returns CDR1 MNHEY and CDR2 SVGEGT. Trimming left V 6 bases short and J 8 bases short, with 13 bases between. CDR3 length equals 12 residues. The CDR3: CASSPGGVGYTF. The CDR3, as DNA: TGTGCCAGCAGCCCCGGTGGGGTCGGCTACACCTTC.

This clonotype was recorded once. A much more abundant neighbour one base away suggests this may be a read error. The gene calls are TRBV7-2 and TRBJ2-6; the D gene is possibly TRBD1 (5 bases). Per the germline V gene, CDR1 is SGHTA and CDR2 is FQGNSA. The CDR3 sequence is 17 residues long. The CDR3 spells CASSLGQSSSGANVQTF. The DNA for the CDR3 is TGTGCCAGCAGCTTAGGACAGTCGAGCTCTGGGGCCAACGTCCAGACTTTC.

This clonotype was counted between two and nine times. The CDR3 carries no conserved terminal phenylalanine or tryptophan, so it likely arises from a read error. The chain couples TRBV29-1 to TRBJ2-7; D not resolved. Trimming took 4 bases from V and 3 from J, leaving 13 bases between them. CDR1 is SQVTM, CDR2 ANQGSEA, per germline. The CDR3 has 13 residues. CDR3 residues: CSVGTLDNYEQYS. In DNA, the CDR3 is TGCAGCGTTGGGACCCTCGATAACTACGAGCAGTACTCC.

This clonotype was seen more than once but under ten times. J is TRBJ1-1 and V is TRBV6-2 or TRBV6-3; weak D call: TRBD1 (6 bases). Trimming took 2 bases from V and 0 from J, leaving 10 bases between them. This CDR3 contains 15 residues. CDR1 MNHEY and CDR2 SVGEGT come from the germline V gene. The CDR3 coding sequence is TGTGCCAGCAGTTACCCCTACAGGGTGAACACTGAAGCTTTCTTT. Protein sequence: CASSYPYRVNTEAFF.

V and J are TRBV9 and TRBJ2-3; 7 bases fit TRBD1. The junction had 7 bases not matched to a gene; V was cut back by 1 base and J by 5 bases. The CDR3 totals 15 residues. CDR1 and CDR2 from the germline V gene are SGDLS and YYNGEE. The CDR3 region has the DNA TGTGCCAGCAGCGTATGGGGACAGCCTGGAGATACGCAGTATTTT. Translation: CASSVWGQPGDTQYF.

This clonotype turned up a few times. The chain combines TRBV13 with TRBJ1-2; 7 bases are a match to TRBD1. J gave up 7 bases and V 6 bases, and 11 bases lay outside the gene matches. Germline values: CDR1 PRHDT, CDR2 FYEKMQ (reference sequence). This CDR3 is 14 amino acids long. CDR3 bases: TGTGCCAGCAGGTCGGGACAGACCTTCGGTGGCTACACCTTC. Translated: CASRSGQTFGGYTF.

This clonotype was counted at least ten times. DNA of the CDR3: TGCAGTGCTAGCGGGAGGCGAGGGAACACCGGGGAGCTGTTTTTT. Translating gives CSASGRRGNTGELFF. The chain is built from TRBV20-1 and TRBJ2-2, with TRBD2 matching 7 bases. The CDR3 covers 15 residues. The V segment lost 3 bases and the J segment 1 base; nucleotides outside the gene matches: 5. Per germline, CDR1 DFQATT and CDR2 SNEGSKA (reference sequence).

The chain couples TRBV10-2 to TRBJ1-5, with D hard to call. CDR3 length: 13 amino acids. Looked up from germline, CDR1 is WSHSY and CDR2 is SAAADI. With 7 bases removed from V and 0 bases from J, the gap between germline ends came to 7 bases. The CDR3 loop reads CASKGYSNQPQHF. The CDR3 nucleotides read TGCGCCAGCAAAGGTTATAGCAATCAGCCCCAGCATTTT.

The CDR3 DNA reads as TGTGCCAGCAGTGAACACCTCTGGGGGAATAATTCACCCCTCCACTTT. Protein product: CASSEHLWGNNSPLHF. The chain joins TRBV6-1 to TRBJ1-6, with D possibly TRBD1 on 5 matching bases. With 2 bases removed from V and 5 bases from J, the gap between germline ends came to 13 bases. In germline, CDR1 is MNHNS, CDR2 SASEGT. This CDR3 contains 16 residues.

The chain carries TRBV2 and TRBJ2-1, with a weak D call TRBD1 (5 bases). The CDR3 has 14 residues. CDR1 and CDR2 (germline): SNHLY, FYNNEI. The V end lost 6 bases, the J end lost 4 bases, and 13 bases lay between the germline ends. Written as DNA, the CDR3 is TGTGCCAGCAGGGACAACGGACCTTACAATGAGCAGTTCTTC. Its protein product is CASRDNGPYNEQFF.

Only a few counts were recorded for this clonotype. The chain couples TRBV9 to TRBJ2-1; possible D gene TRBD2, 5 bases. CDR1 is SGDLS and CDR2 is YYNGEE in the germline V gene. The germline V and J ends were trimmed by 0 bases and 0 bases, with 7 bases remaining between them. The CDR3 sequence is 15 residues long. The CDR3 loop is CASSVVGSSYNEQFF. The CDR3 coding sequence is TGTGCCAGCAGCGTAGTAGGGAGCTCCTACAATGAGCAGTTCTTC. Looking up the rest from reference TRBV9 and TRBJ2-1 gives the full variable domain: DSGVTQTPKHLITATGQRVTLRCSPRSGDLSVYWYQQSLDQGLQFLIQYYNGEERAKGNILERFSAQQFPDLHSELNLSSLELGDSALYFCASSVVGSSYNEQFFGPGTRLTVL.